What follows is one TCR beta chain and its context. The data originate from a study of blood T cell repertoires in COVID-19. Generated by immunoSEQ multiplex PCR, the TCRdb table keeps only in-frame clones and is missing some. The sample holds some 200,000 clones, around four fifths seen once. This CDR3 has 11 residues. Germline lookup yields CDR1 LNHDA and CDR2 SQIVND (reference sequence). The V end was cut by 3 bases, the J end by 5 bases, with 4 bases between. The chain has TRBV19 and TRBJ2-5; D gene ambiguous. The source is a man between 60 and 75 years old with COVID-19, enrolled during active disease. Sequenced sample: peripheral blood. The CDR3 loop reads CASSMQETQYF. The DNA for the CDR3 is TGTGCCAGTAGTATGCAGGAGACCCAGTACTTC.